This T cell receptor (beta chain) is drawn from a study of cytomegalovirus exposure and HLA in healthy donors. Whole-study context: The approximately 710 first-cohort repertoires and the 130 or so validation repertoires shared the same platform, a later analysis reported.

The germline V and J ends were trimmed by 7 bases and 1 base, with 10 bases remaining between them. The CDR3 is made up of 13 amino acids. Germline CDR1 and CDR2: SNHLY and FYNNEI. TCRdb keeps only in-frame clones here, not all; method: immunoSEQ multiplex PCR. This sample has 300,000 to 400,000 clones; 88% occur once, and the top ten carry around 0.96%. A note on this clone: The antigen is not known.

General study results and limits: While the bulk of TCR sequences proved rare, some public TCRs turned up in many donors.

Sequenced: PBMCs. The gene calls are TRBV2 and TRBJ1-2; possible D gene TRBD1, 5 bases. This sequence originates from a man aged 30-40 years in good health and CMV-seronegative. CDR3 loop: CASNPTDNYGYTF. The CDR3 coding sequence is TGTGCCAGCAACCCGACAGATAACTATGGCTACACCTTC.